The entry below gives a single T cell receptor beta chain sequence along with its context. Its specificity is unknown. The sample comes from a study of cytotoxic CD8 clonotypes in ibrutinib-treated CLL. Overall study findings and caveats: At baseline, clonality was higher than in age-matched healthy donors and correlated with CD8+ counts. Public clonotypes were uncommon and contracted or stayed stable on treatment. The clonality went up when patients responded to ibrutinib and dropped back toward baseline at progression.

Trimming removed 1 base from V and 5 bases from J, with 11 bases in between. This CDR3 has 14 residues. Germline V gene data show CDR1 as MDHEN and CDR2 as SYDVKM. Method: immunoSEQ multiplex PCR; TCRdb's copy keeps in-frame clones and lacks some. This sample yields approximately 57,000 clones, of which 55% to 70% are seen a single time; about a fifth belongs to the top ten. The clonotype originates from a human donor with chronic lymphocytic leukemia. The sequencing used PBMCs, collected after 24 months of ibrutinib treatment. This sequence joins TRBV28 and TRBJ2-5; weak D call: TRBD2 (6 bases). The CDR3, as DNA: TGTGCCAGCAGTTTATTAATCGCGGGGGAGACCCAGTACTTC. Translating gives CASSLLIAGETQYF.